What follows describes a single T cell receptor (beta chain). V trimming: 2 bases; J trimming: 4 bases; junction bases outside the gene matches: 6. Germline CDR1 MGHRA, CDR2 YSYEKL. This CDR3 contains 15 residues. The sample belongs to a study of T cell changes during pregnancy in multiple sclerosis. Produced via immunoSEQ multiplex PCR; TCRdb's table is partial and in-frame only. The sample has around 50,000 clones, just over 90% seen once. The chain uses TRBV4-1 and TRBJ2-3; 7 bases align to TRBD2. The input for sequencing was CD4+ T cells from peripheral blood mononuclear cells, taken in the second trimester of pregnancy. The TCR sequence derives from a female donor with multiple sclerosis, enrolled in a pregnancy study. CDR3 bases: TGCGCCAGCAGCCAAAATCTCCTAGCGGCAGATACGCAGTATTTT. It codes for CASSQNLLAADTQYF.